Listed below are T cell receptor beta chains from one sample, sequenced in a study of T cell responses to AZD1222 COVID-19 vaccine. The assay was immunoSEQ multiplex PCR, and TCRdb's table has in-frame clones only and misses some. The sample has 180,000 or so clones, roughly nine tenths seen once. The source was peripheral blood, collected on day 0 of AZD1222 vaccination. Receptor source: an adult in good health. The CDR3 runs from the conserved cysteine through the conserved F or W. Fields, in order: D gene, clone size, J gene, V gene, CDR3 DNA, CDR3 protein. The D gene is left open where the match is weak. The size field is filled for only some rows; it gives once, few, many or a size class.

- - TRBJ2-3 TRBV6-6 TGTGCCAGCAAGGGGTGGGGTGGTGACACAGATACGCAGTATTTT CASKGWGGDTDTQYF
TRBD1 - TRBJ1-6 TRBV6-5 TGTGCCAGCAGACCCAGGACAGGGAATAATTCACCCCTCCACTTT CASRPRTGNNSPLHF
- - TRBJ2-1 TRBV28 TGTGCCAGCAGTTTAGACTCAAACCGCTACAATGAGCAGTTCTTC CASSLDSNRYNEQFF
- - TRBJ2-3 TRBV7-7 TGTGCCAGCAGCTTAGGGGGGAGCAGCGCCCCTGGGGATACGCAGTATTTT CASSLGGSSAPGDTQYF
TRBD2 - TRBJ2-3 TRBV11-2 TGTGCCAGCAGCTATTCCGGGGGGGGGACAGATACGCAGTATTTT CASSYSGGGTDTQYF
- few TRBJ1-1 TRBV19 TGTGCCAGTAGTCCCAGGGGAAGCACTGAAGCTTTCTTT CASSPRGSTEAFF
- - TRBJ1-1 TRBV3-1/TRBV3-2 TGTGCCAGCAGCCAAGGGGCAGGGGCAGGAGCTTTCTTT CASSQGAGAGAFF
- - TRBJ2-1 TRBV3-1/TRBV3-2 TGTGCCAGCAGCCAAGCAGATGGGGGGCCTCAGAATGAGCAGTTCTTC CASSQADGGPQNEQFF
TRBD1 few TRBJ1-2 TRBV5-4 TGTGCCAGCAGCCTGGGACAGGGGGGCGGCTACACCTTC CASSLGQGGGYTF
TRBD1 - TRBJ1-2 TRBV3-1/TRBV3-2 TGTGCCAGCAGCCAAACCGACAGGGGGGCTGGCTACACCTTC CASSQTDRGAGYTF
- few TRBJ2-2 TRBV6-4 TGTGCCAGCAGTGACTCTAGCACCGGGGAGCTGTTTTTT CASSDSSTGELFF
TRBD2 - TRBJ2-3 TRBV10-3 TGTGCCATAAGCAGCGGGGGGGGCACAGATACGCAGTATTTT CAISSGGGTDTQYF
- - TRBJ1-1 TRBV30 TGTGCCTGGAGTCGGCAGGTCACTGAAGCTTTCTTT CAWSRQVTEAFF
- - TRBJ1-5 TRBV9 TGTGCCAGCAGCGTAGACAGTGGAAATCAGCCCCAGCATTTT CASSVDSGNQPQHF
- - TRBJ1-1 TRBV5-1 TGCGCCAGCAGCTTGGATTCTACAGCCACTGAAGCTTTCTTT CASSLDSTATEAFF
- - TRBJ2-1 TRBV5-1 TGCGCCAGCAGCGAAAACAGCTACAATGAGCAGTTCTTC CASSENSYNEQFF
- - TRBJ1-4 TRBV3-1/TRBV3-2 TGTGCCAGCAGCCAGGGAGGCGTTGAAAAACTGTTTTTT CASSQGGVEKLFF
- - TRBJ1-1 TRBV7-9 TGTGCCAGCAGCATAAGTGACACTGAAGCTTTCTTT CASSISDTEAFF
TRBD2 - TRBJ2-1 TRBV2 TGTGCCAGCAGGCTAGCGGGGGGCCAATACAATGAGCAGTTCTTC CASRLAGGQYNEQFF
- - TRBJ1-1 TRBV6-5 TGTGCCAGCGCAAAATACGGACTTATGAACACTGAAGCTTTCTTT CASAKYGLMNTEAFF
TRBD1 - TRBJ2-3 TRBV9 TGTGCCAGCAGCGCCCGGGGACAGGGGTGGGATACGCAGTATTTT CASSARGQGWDTQYF
- - TRBJ1-5 TRBV2 TGTGCCAGCAGTGTCACACTTAGCAATCAGCCCCAGCATTTT CASSVTLSNQPQHF
TRBD2 - TRBJ2-1 TRBV5-6 TGTGCCAGCAGCCAGGGACTAGCGGCCTACAATGAGCAGTTCTTC CASSQGLAAYNEQFF
- - TRBJ1-2 TRBV5-1 TGCGCCAGCAGCCTCCGGGACGGCCGGGACTATGGCTACACCTTC CASSLRDGRDYGYTF
- - TRBJ1-5 TRBV6-6 TGTGCCAGCAGTCGGGGGACGACCTACAAAAGAAATCAGCCCCAGCATTTT CASSRGTTYKRNQPQHF
TRBD2 - TRBJ2-7 TRBV11-3 TGTGCCAGCAGCTTGCGGGACTATTCCTACGAGCAGTACTTC CASSLRDYSYEQYF
- - TRBJ2-7 TRBV21-1 TGTGCCAGCATCGAAAGAGGAACTCCCCGGAACTACGAGCAGTACTTC CASIERGTPRNYEQYF
- - TRBJ2-1 TRBV3-1/TRBV3-2 TGTGCCAGCAGCCTCAGCCGGGATGAGCAGTTCTTC CASSLSRDEQFF
TRBD1 - TRBJ2-7 TRBV2 TGTGCCAGCAGTGGACAGGGATTCCACGAGCAGTACTTC CASSGQGFHEQYF
- - TRBJ2-1 TRBV7-8 TGTGCCAGCAGCTTGCCCAGAGCGTTCTTC CASSLPRAFF
- - TRBJ1-1 TRBV7-8 TGTGCCACCCGGTCAGGGTTGAACACTGAAGCTTTCTTT CATRSGLNTEAFF
- - TRBJ1-1 TRBV28 TGTGCCAGCACCCTAGGAGGGGTGGGCACTGAAGCTTTCTTT CASTLGGVGTEAFF
- - TRBJ1-6 TRBV19 TGTGCCAGCTCGGCCCTTGAGGGTAATTCACCCCTCCACTTT CASSALEGNSPLHF